The present T cell receptor beta chain was sequenced within a study of regulatory T cells in long-lasting Graves disease. As for time point: persistent/refractory GD, antithyroid drugs over 5 years with positive TRAb. The authors made the TCR library using RNA they extracted from PBMCs. Both iRepertoire HTBI primers and Arm-PCR of CDR3 regions were used to build the TCR beta libraries. Via MiXCR, TCRdb re-called the multiplex PCR reads, giving one row per CDR3 protein. The sample yields hundreds of thousands of distinct CDR3 sequences, around 21% seen once. Germline V gene lookup returns CDR1 LNHDA and CDR2 SQIVND (reference sequence). Trimming at V came to 4 bases and at J to 10 bases, leaving 11 bases not matched to a gene. The CDR3 contains 15 residues.

The sequence came from a female donor with Graves disease. The chain links TRBV19 to TRBJ2-2; TRBD2 matches 8 bases. Sequences were derived from peripheral blood mononuclear cells (PBMCs), sampled when the disease was refractory, from a patient treated with antithyroid drugs. As DNA, the CDR3 is TGTGCCAGTAGTAGGTCAGCGGGAGCTAGTAAGGAGCTGTTTTTT. Amino acid sequence: CASSRSAGASKELFF.